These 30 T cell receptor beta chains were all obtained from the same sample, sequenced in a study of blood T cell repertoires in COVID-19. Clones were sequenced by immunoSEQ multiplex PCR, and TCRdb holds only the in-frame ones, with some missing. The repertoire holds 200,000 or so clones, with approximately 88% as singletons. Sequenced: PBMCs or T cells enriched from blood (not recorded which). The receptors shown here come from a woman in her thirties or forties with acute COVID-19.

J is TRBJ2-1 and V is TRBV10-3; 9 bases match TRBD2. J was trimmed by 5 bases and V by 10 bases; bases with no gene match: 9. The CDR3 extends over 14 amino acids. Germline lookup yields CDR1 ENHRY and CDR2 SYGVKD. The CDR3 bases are TGTGCCACCTTTAGCGGGAGTGTCCACAATGAGCAGTTCTTC. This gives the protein CATFSGSVHNEQFF.

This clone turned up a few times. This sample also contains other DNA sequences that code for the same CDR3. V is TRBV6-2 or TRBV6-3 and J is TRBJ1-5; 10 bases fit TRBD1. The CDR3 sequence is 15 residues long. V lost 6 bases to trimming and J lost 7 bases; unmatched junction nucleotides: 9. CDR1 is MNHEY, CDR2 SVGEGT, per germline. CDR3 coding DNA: TGTGCCAGCAGCCTGGGACAGGGGTACCGCCAGCCCCAGCATTTT. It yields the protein CASSLGQGYRQPQHF.

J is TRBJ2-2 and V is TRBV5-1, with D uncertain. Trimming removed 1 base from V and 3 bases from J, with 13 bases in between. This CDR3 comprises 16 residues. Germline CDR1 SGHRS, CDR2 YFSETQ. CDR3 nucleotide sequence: TGCGCCAGCAGCTTGTTCACGGGTTCCTACACCGGGGAGCTGTTTTTT. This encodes CASSLFTGSYTGELFF.

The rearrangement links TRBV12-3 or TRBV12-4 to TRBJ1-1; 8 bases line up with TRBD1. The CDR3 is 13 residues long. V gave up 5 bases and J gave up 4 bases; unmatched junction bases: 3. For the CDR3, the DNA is TGTGCCAGCAGTATACAGGGGGGCACTGAAGCTTTCTTT. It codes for CASSIQGGTEAFF.

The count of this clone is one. CDR3 region: CASEGSIGNTIYF. DNA of the CDR3: TGTGCTAGTGAGGGGTCAATTGGAAACACCATATATTTT. This chain joins TRBV12-5 and TRBJ1-3; D is perhaps TRBD1 (5 bases). The V end lost 7 bases, the J end lost 3 bases, and 10 bases lay between the germline ends. The CDR3 sequence is 13 residues long. Germline V gives CDR1 LGHNT, CDR2 FRNRAP.

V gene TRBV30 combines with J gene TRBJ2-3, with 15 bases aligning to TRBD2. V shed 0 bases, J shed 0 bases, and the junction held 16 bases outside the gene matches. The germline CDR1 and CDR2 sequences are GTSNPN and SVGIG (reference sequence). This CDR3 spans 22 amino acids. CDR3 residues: CAWSVWNREGLAGGFSTDTQYF. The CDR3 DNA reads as TGTGCCTGGAGTGTATGGAATCGGGAGGGACTAGCGGGGGGATTTAGCACAGATACGCAGTATTTT. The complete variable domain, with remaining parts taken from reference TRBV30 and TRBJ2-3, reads SQTIHQWPATLVQPVGSPLSLECTVEGTSNPNLYWYRQAAGRGLQLLFYSVGIGQISSEVPQNLSASRPQDRQFILSSKKLLLSDSGFYLCAWSVWNREGLAGGFSTDTQYFGPGTRLTVL.

The DNA for the CDR3 is TGTGCCAGTAGTCCGGACCGGGACAGGGAGGGAGAGACCCAGTACTTC. As protein: CASSPDRDREGETQYF. The chain carries TRBV19 and TRBJ2-5; 9 nucleotides agree with TRBD1. V lost 5 bases, J lost 4 bases, and 11 bases stayed unmatched. This CDR3 region has 16 residues. Germline V gene data show CDR1 as LNHDA and CDR2 as SQIVND (reference sequence). Combining the CDR3 with reference TRBV19 and TRBJ2-5 gives the whole variable domain DGGITQSPKYLFRKEGQNVTLSCEQNLNHDAMYWYRQDPGQGLRLIYYSQIVNDFQKGDIAEGYSVSREKKESFPLTVTSAQKNPTAFYLCASSPDRDREGETQYFGPGTRLLVL.

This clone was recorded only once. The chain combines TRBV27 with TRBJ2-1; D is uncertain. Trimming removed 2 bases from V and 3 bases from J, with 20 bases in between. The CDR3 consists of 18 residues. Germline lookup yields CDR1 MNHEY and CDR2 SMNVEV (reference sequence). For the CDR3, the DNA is TGTGCCAGCAGTTTAGGCCGACAATTCGTGCTTTACTACAATGAGCAGTTCTTC. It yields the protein CASSLGRQFVLYYNEQFF.

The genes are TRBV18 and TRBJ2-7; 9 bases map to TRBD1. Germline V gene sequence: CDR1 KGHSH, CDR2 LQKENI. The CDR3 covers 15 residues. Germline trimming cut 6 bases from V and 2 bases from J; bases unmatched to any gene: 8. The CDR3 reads CASSRDRGIAYEQYF. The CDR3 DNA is TGTGCCAGCTCGCGAGACAGGGGGATTGCCTACGAGCAGTACTTC.

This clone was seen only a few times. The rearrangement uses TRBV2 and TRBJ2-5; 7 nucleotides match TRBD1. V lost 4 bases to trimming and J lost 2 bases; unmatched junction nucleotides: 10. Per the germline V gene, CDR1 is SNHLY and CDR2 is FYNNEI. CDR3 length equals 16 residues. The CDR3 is CASSGTTGTVQETQYF. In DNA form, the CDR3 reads TGTGCCAGCAGTGGAACAACCGGGACAGTACAAGAGACCCAGTACTTC.

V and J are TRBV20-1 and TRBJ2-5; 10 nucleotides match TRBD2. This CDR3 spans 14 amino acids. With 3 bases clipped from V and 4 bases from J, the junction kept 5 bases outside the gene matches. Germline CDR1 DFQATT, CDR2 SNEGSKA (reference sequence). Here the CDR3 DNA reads TGCAGTGCTAGTCGGAGCGGGAGGGGAGAGACCCAGTACTTC. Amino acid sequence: CSASRSGRGETQYF.

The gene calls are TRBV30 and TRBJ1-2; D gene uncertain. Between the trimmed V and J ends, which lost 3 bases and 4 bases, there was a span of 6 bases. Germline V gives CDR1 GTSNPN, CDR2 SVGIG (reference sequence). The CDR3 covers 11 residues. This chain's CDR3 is CAWRAVYGYTF. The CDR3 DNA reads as TGTGCCTGGAGGGCAGTCTATGGCTACACCTTC.

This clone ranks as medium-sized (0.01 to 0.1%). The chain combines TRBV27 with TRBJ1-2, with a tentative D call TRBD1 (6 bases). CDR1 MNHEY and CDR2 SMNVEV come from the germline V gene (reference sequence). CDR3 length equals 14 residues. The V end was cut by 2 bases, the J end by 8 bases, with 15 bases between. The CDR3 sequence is CASSLRGLVSGYTF. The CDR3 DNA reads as TGTGCCAGCAGTTTAAGGGGGTTAGTAAGCGGCTACACCTTC.

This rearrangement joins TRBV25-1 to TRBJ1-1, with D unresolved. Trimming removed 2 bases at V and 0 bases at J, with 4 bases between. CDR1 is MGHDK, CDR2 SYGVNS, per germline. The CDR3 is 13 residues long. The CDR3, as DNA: TGTGCCAGCAGTGAAGTAATGAACACTGAAGCTTTCTTT. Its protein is CASSEVMNTEAFF.

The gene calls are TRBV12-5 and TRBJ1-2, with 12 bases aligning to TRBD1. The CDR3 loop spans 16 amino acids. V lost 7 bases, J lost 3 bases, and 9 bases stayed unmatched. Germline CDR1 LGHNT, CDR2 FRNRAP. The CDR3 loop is CASARGGTGGDYGYTF. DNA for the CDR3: TGTGCTAGTGCTCGAGGAGGGACAGGGGGCGACTATGGCTACACCTTC.

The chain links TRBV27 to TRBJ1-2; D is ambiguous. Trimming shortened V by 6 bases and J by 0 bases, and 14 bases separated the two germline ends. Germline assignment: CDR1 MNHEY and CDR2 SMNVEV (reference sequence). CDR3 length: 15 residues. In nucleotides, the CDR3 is TGTGCCAGCAGCTCGGGGAGTAGGTCTAACTATGGCTACACCTTC. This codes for CASSSGSRSNYGYTF.

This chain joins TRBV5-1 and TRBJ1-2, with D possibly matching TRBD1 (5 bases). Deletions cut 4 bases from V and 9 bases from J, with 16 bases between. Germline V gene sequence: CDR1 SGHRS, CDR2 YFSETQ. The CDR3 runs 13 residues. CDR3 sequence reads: CASSPGSGDSYTF. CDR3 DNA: TGCGCCAGCAGCCCCGGGTCGGGGGATAGCTACACCTTC.

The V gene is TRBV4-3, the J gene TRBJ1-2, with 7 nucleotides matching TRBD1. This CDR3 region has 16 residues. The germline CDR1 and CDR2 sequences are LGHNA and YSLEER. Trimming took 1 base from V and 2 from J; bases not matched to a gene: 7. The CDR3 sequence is CASSQGAGTANYGYTF. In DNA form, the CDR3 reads TGCGCCAGCAGCCAAGGGGCCGGGACAGCAAACTATGGCTACACCTTC.

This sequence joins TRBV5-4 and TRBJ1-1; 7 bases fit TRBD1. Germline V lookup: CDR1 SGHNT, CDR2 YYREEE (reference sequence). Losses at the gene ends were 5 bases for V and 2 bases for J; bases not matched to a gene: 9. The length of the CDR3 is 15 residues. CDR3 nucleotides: TGTGCCAGCAGTTTAGAGGGGGCGGCAAACACTGAAGCTTTCTTT. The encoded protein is CASSLEGAANTEAFF.

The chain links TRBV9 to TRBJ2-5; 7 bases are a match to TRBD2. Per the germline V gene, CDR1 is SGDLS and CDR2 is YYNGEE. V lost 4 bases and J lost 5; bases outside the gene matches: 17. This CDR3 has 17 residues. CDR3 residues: CASSPGGGFWSGETQYF. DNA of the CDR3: TGTGCCAGCAGCCCAGGCGGGGGATTCTGGTCTGGCGAGACCCAGTACTTC.

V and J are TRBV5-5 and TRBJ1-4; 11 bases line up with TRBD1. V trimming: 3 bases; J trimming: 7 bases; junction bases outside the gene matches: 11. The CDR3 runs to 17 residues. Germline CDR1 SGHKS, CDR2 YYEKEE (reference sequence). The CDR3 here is CASSWNIRTGGSEKLFF. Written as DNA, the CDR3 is TGTGCCAGCAGCTGGAACATTAGGACAGGGGGCAGTGAAAAACTGTTTTTT.

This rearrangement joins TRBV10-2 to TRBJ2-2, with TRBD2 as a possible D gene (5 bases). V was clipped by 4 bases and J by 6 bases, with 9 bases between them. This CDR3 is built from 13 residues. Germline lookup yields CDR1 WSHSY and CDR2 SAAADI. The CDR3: CASSGLFSGELFF. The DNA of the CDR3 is TGCGCCAGCAGTGGACTATTCTCCGGGGAGCTGTTTTTT.

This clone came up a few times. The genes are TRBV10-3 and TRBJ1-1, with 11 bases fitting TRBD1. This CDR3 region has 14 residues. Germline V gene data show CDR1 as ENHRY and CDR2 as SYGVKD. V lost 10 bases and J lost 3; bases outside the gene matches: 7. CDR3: CASFRDRGDTEAFF. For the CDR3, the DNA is TGTGCCAGCTTCCGGGACAGGGGGGACACTGAAGCTTTCTTT.

CDR3 sequence (DNA): TGCGCCAGCAGCCAAGATAAGGGACAGAGTTACAATGAGCAGTTCTTC. Translated, it gives CASSQDKGQSYNEQFF. The chain recombines TRBV4-1 with TRBJ2-1; 7 nucleotides line up with TRBD1. CDR1 is MGHRA and CDR2 is YSYEKL in the germline V gene. The V gene end was trimmed by 0 bases and the J gene end by 4 bases; junction bases not matched to a gene: 6. This CDR3 comprises 16 residues.

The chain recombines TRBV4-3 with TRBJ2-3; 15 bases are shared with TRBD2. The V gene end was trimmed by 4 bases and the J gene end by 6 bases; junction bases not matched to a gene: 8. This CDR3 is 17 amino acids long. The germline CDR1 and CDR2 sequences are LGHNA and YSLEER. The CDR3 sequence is CASSPGRTSGRADTQYF. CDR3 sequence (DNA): TGCGCCAGCAGCCCGGGGAGGACTAGCGGGAGGGCCGATACGCAGTATTTT.

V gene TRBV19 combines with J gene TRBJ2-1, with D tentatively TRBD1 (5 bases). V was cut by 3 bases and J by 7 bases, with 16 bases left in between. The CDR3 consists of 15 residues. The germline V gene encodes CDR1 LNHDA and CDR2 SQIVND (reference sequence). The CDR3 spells CASSINTPGFNEQFF. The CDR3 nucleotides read TGTGCCAGTAGTATTAACACCCCAGGGTTTAATGAGCAGTTCTTC.

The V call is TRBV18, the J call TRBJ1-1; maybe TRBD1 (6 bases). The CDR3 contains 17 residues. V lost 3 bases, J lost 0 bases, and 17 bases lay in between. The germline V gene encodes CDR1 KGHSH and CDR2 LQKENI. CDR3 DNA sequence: TGTGCCAGCTCACCTCCAGGGGAAGCAGCCATGAACACTGAAGCTTTCTTT. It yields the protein CASSPPGEAAMNTEAFF.

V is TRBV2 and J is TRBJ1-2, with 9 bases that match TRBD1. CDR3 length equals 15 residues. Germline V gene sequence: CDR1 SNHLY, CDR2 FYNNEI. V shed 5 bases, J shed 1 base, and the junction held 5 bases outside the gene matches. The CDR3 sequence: CASSLRTGDNYGYTF. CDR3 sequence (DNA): TGTGCCAGCAGTCTTCGGACAGGGGATAACTATGGCTACACCTTC. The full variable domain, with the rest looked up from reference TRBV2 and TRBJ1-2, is EPEVTQTPSHQVTQMGQEVILRCVPISNHLYFYWYRQILGQKVEFLVSFYNNEISEKSEIFDDQFSVERPDGSNFTLKIRSTKLEDSAMYFCASSLRTGDNYGYTFGSGTRLTVV.

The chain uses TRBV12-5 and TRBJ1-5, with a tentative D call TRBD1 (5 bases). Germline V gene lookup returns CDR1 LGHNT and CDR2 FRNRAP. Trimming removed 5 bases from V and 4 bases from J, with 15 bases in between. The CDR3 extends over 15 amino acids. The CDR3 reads CASGPGGRGNQPQHF. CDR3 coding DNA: TGTGCTAGTGGTCCGGGGGGACGGGGAAATCAGCCCCAGCATTTT.

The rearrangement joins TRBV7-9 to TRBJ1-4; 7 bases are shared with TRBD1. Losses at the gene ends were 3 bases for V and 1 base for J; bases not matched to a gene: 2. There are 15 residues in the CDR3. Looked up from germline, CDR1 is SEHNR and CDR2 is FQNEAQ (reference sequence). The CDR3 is CASSLAGGTNEKLFF. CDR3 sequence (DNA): TGTGCCAGCAGCTTGGCAGGGGGAACTAATGAAAAACTGTTTTTT.